Below, one TCR beta chain is given with its context. Its antigen is unknown. This entry belongs to a study of OX40 agonist ivuxolimab in advanced cancers. Study-level information: Cancers in dose escalation were hepatocellular, melanoma, renal cell and head and neck. Averaging 60 years in age, with a range of about 23 to 90, the cohort was about 85% male. Partial response was recorded in three patients: one hepatocellular carcinoma and two cutaneous melanoma cases.

The CDR3 spans 15 residues. The germline V gene encodes CDR1 SGHKS and CDR2 YYEKEE (reference sequence). V gave up 4 bases and J gave up 3 bases; unmatched junction bases: 7. Findings and caveats of the study: CD4+ and CD8+ T cells in blood underwent clonal expansion by week 6 at 0.1 to 3.0 mg/kg.

Clones were read by immunoSEQ multiplex PCR, and TCRdb kept only the in-frame ones, dropping some. Of about 42,000 clones in the sample, approximately 84% were seen once. The clonotype comes from an adult with an advanced solid tumor such as melanoma, head and neck, liver or kidney cancer. The chain uses TRBV5-5 and TRBJ1-2, with 9 bases that match TRBD1. The sample was CD4+ or CD8+ T cells sorted from blood, taken in a trial of the OX40 agonist ivuxolimab. CDR3 protein: CASSPLDRGDYGYTF. The DNA of the CDR3 is TGTGCCAGCAGCCCGTTGGACAGGGGAGACTATGGCTACACCTTC.